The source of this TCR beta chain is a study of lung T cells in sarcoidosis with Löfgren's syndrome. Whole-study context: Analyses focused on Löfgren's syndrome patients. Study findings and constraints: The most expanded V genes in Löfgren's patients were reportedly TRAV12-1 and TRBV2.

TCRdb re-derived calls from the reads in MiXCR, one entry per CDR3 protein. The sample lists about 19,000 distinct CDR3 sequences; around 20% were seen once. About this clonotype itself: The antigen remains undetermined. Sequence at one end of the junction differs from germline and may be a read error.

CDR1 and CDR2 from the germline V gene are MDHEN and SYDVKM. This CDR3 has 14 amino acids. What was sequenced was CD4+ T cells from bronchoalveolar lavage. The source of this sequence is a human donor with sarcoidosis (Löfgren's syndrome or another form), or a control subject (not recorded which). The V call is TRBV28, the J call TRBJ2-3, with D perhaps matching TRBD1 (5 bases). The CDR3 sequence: CAGSIAQGGDTQYF. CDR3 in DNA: TGTGCCGGCAGCATCGCGCAGGGCGGAGATACGCAGTACTTT. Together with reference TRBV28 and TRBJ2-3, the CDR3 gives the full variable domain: DVKVTQSSRYLVKRTGEKVFLECVQDMDHENMFWYRQDPGLGLRLIYFSYDVKMKEKGDIPEGYSVSREKKERFSLILESASTNQTSMYLCAGSIAQGGDTQYFGPGTRLTVL.